This TCR beta chain is from a study of regulatory T cells in long-lasting Graves disease. The germline V gene has CDR1 MNHNS and CDR2 SASEGT. After removal of 5 bases from V and 3 bases from J, the junction contained 10 bases not matched to a gene. CDR3 size: 15 residues. Arm-PCR of CDR3 regions and iRepertoire HTBI primers were used to build TCR beta libraries. TCRdb fed the multiplex PCR reads into MiXCR, producing one record per CDR3 protein. Here the sample spans fewer than 600,000 distinct CDR3 sequences, around a fifth being singletons. The time point here: persistent/refractory GD, antithyroid drugs over 5 years with positive TRAb. From RNA extracted from PBMCs, the TCR library was made.

The chain has TRBV6-1 and TRBJ2-7; 7 positions agree with TRBD1. The sequence was obtained from a female donor with Graves disease. The material was peripheral blood mononuclear cells (PBMCs), obtained when the disease was refractory, from a patient treated with antithyroid drugs. The DNA for the CDR3 is TGTGCCAGCAGTCCCTTCTCCGACAGGGTCTACGAGCAGTACTTC. Translating gives CASSPFSDRVYEQYF.